The 29 T cell receptor beta chains listed next were all sequenced from one sample in a study of blood T cell repertoires in COVID-19 (dated by TCRdb to about 2020). Receptor libraries were prepared by the immunoSEQ multiplex PCR assay. TCRdb obtained this table from immuneACCESS and retained in-frame rearrangements with V and J assigned. These tables miss some clones; where compared with another copy, unresolved V genes account for less than half of the shortfall, and the remainder is unexplained. Here the sample has 230,000 or so clones; about 79% occur a single time. Of the sample, about 2.1% falls within the top ten clones. The sequenced material came from peripheral blood. These receptors came from a man in his forties who had recovered from COVID-19.

The V gene is TRBV21-1, the J gene TRBJ2-1; the table's TRBD2 call for D was not verified on the DNA. TRBV21-1 has pseudogene status. The CDR3 loop spans 17 amino acids. The CDR3 DNA follows: TGTGCCAGCAGCAAAGGTGGGTTCGGGAGCTCCTACAATGAGCAGTTCTTC. Its translation is CASSKGGFGSSYNEQFF.

The chain links TRBV27 to TRBJ2-5; 9 positions match TRBD2. Looked up from germline, CDR1 is MNHEY and CDR2 is SMNVEV (reference sequence). This CDR3 has 18 residues. Trimming at V came to 4 bases and at J to 4 bases, leaving 16 bases not matched to a gene. CDR3 amino acids: CASSSTIAGAPPGETQYF. CDR3 bases: TGTGCCAGCAGTTCTACTATAGCGGGAGCCCCCCCGGGAGAGACCCAGTACTTC.

The chain is built from TRBV5-4 and TRBJ2-3; 7 nucleotides match TRBD1. The V gene end was trimmed by 7 bases and the J gene end by 4 bases; junction bases not matched to a gene: 9. This CDR3 contains 14 residues. In germline, CDR1 is SGHNT, CDR2 YYREEE (reference sequence). The chain's CDR3 is CASRIEGAADTQYF. As DNA, the CDR3 is TGTGCCAGCCGGATTGAGGGGGCCGCAGATACGCAGTATTTT.

V is TRBV30 and J is TRBJ2-1; 7 bases fit TRBD1. V lost 3 bases, J lost 4 bases, and 3 bases stayed unmatched. Germline V gene lookup returns CDR1 GTSNPN and CDR2 SVGIG (reference sequence). The CDR3 spans 13 residues. CDR3 nucleotides: TGTGCCTGGAGAGGACAGGAGTACAATGAGCAGTTCTTC. Its translation is CAWRGQEYNEQFF.

The chain is built from TRBV5-1 and TRBJ2-7; 7 positions agree with TRBD2. This CDR3 region has 15 residues. Unmatched junction bases numbered 8, after V lost 2 bases and J lost 3 bases. CDR1 and CDR2 (germline): SGHRS, YFSETQ. CDR3 coding DNA: TGCGCCAGCAGCTTAGCGGCTAGCGGAATCTACGAGCAGTACTTC. Protein: CASSLAASGIYEQYF.

This clone was detected once. The chain links TRBV10-3 to TRBJ2-7; TRBD2 might be the D (6 bases). This CDR3 contains 14 residues. Germline V lookup: CDR1 ENHRY, CDR2 SYGVKD. V was shortened by 2 bases and J by 4 bases, with 12 bases between the two germline ends. The CDR3 protein is CAISEAGPRYEQYF. CDR3 bases: TGTGCCATCAGTGAGGCGGGGCCTAGGTACGAGCAGTACTTC.

This chain uses TRBV5-8 with TRBJ1-2; TRBD1 might be the D (5 bases). The V gene's germline CDR1 is SGHTS and CDR2 YDEGEE. Trimming removed 4 bases from V and 6 bases from J, with 13 bases in between. The CDR3 extends over 13 amino acids. CDR3 amino acids: CASSRTRAHGYTF. The CDR3 coding sequence is TGTGCCAGCAGCAGGACACGGGCCCATGGCTACACCTTC.

This clone was recorded only once. The J gene is TRBJ2-7, the V gene TRBV19; 9 nucleotides agree with TRBD2. CDR3 size: 14 residues. Germline lookup yields CDR1 LNHDA and CDR2 SQIVND (reference sequence). V was pared by 7 bases and J by 7 bases, with 11 bases of the junction left unmatched. CDR3 sequence: CASKAAGGPGEQYF. The CDR3 nucleotides are TGTGCCAGTAAGGCAGCGGGAGGCCCCGGGGAGCAGTACTTC.

The gene calls are TRBV5-1 and TRBJ2-1; 14 positions agree with TRBD2. The trim removed 0 bases at V and 7 bases at J, leaving 15 bases unmatched. Germline lookup yields CDR1 SGHRS and CDR2 YFSETQ. The CDR3 runs 20 residues. CDR3 sequence (DNA): TGCGCCAGCAGCTTGGATCCCGGGACTAGCGGGAGTTTTTATGTGAATGAGCAGTTCTTC. It is translated as CASSLDPGTSGSFYVNEQFF.

The chain is built from TRBV3-1 (or the pseudogene TRBV3-2) and TRBJ1-1; 10 bases match TRBD1. V lost 3 bases, J lost 3 bases, and 1 base stayed unmatched. Germline assignment: CDR1 LGHDT and CDR2 YNNKEL (reference sequence). This CDR3 comprises 14 residues. The CDR3: CASSQDRGYTEAFF. The CDR3 bases are TGTGCCAGCAGCCAGGACAGGGGGTACACTGAAGCTTTCTTT.

The CDR3 sequence: CSVAGTGVAYEQYF. DNA for the CDR3: TGCAGCGTTGCCGGGACAGGGGTAGCCTACGAGCAGTACTTC. The V and J genes are TRBV29-1 and TRBJ2-7; TRBD1 agrees at 10 bases. J gave up 2 bases and V 4 bases, and 5 bases lay outside the gene matches. CDR3 length: 14 amino acids. Germline CDR1 reads SQVTM; CDR2 reads ANQGSEA.

This sequence joins TRBV12-3 or TRBV12-4 and TRBJ1-1; possible D gene TRBD1, 5 bases. Trimming took off 4 bases at V and 3 bases at J, with 9 bases between the two ends. This CDR3 spans 13 amino acids. The CDR3 loop reads CASSWVGDTEAFF. The CDR3, as DNA: TGTGCCAGCAGTTGGGTAGGGGACACTGAAGCTTTCTTT.

V gene TRBV7-9 combines with J gene TRBJ1-1; 7 bases agree with TRBD1. The V segment lost 6 bases and the J segment 1 base; nucleotides outside the gene matches: 8. This CDR3 comprises 15 residues. Germline assignment: CDR1 SEHNR and CDR2 FQNEAQ (reference sequence). For the CDR3, the DNA is TGTGCCAGCAGTACGGGACAGACGGAGAACACTGAAGCTTTCTTT. Translation gives CASSTGQTENTEAFF.

The chain joins TRBV7-2 to TRBJ2-3; D might be TRBD2 (5 bases). With 3 bases removed from V and 2 bases from J, the gap between germline ends came to 12 bases. Germline V gives CDR1 SGHTA, CDR2 FQGNSA. The CDR3 sequence is 15 residues long. CDR3 amino acids: CASSLSGIYTDTQYF. For the CDR3, the DNA is TGTGCCAGCAGCTTGTCGGGGATTTACACAGATACGCAGTATTTT.

The chain is built from TRBV30 and TRBJ1-5; D gene unclear. This CDR3 is 14 amino acids long. The V end was cut by 0 bases, the J end by 3 bases, with 9 bases between. The germline gives CDR1 GTSNPN, CDR2 SVGIG (reference sequence). Here the CDR3 DNA reads TGTGCCTGGAGTGTTGGGCCGGACAATCAGCCCCAGCATTTT. Encoded protein: CAWSVGPDNQPQHF. The variable domain in full, with the rest retrieved from reference TRBV30 and TRBJ1-5, is SQTIHQWPATLVQPVGSPLSLECTVEGTSNPNLYWYRQAAGRGLQLLFYSVGIGQISSEVPQNLSASRPQDRQFILSSKKLLLSDSGFYLCAWSVGPDNQPQHFGDGTRLSIL.

The chain uses TRBV11-2 and TRBJ2-1; TRBD2 matches at 8 bases. The germline gives CDR1 SGHAT, CDR2 FQNNGV. The trim removed 5 bases at V and 6 bases at J, leaving 9 bases unmatched. The CDR3 sequence is 15 residues long. CDR3 loop: CASSPPSSGSNEQFF. CDR3 nucleotide sequence: TGTGCCAGCAGCCCACCTTCTAGCGGGTCCAATGAGCAGTTCTTC.

The V gene is TRBV6-2 or TRBV6-3, the J gene TRBJ2-2, with 7 bases matching TRBD1. Per germline, CDR1 MNHEY and CDR2 SVGEGT. With 6 bases clipped from V and 4 bases from J, the junction kept 14 bases outside the gene matches. There are 17 residues in the CDR3. The CDR3 DNA reads as TGTGCCAGCAGCCTTCGGGTGGCAGGGGGAATCACCGGGGAGCTGTTTTTT. This codes for CASSLRVAGGITGELFF.

The sample holds a few counts of this clone. The V call is TRBV6-6, the J call TRBJ2-3; 16 positions agree with TRBD2. The CDR3 contains 20 residues. The V and J ends lost 6 bases and 0 bases, in that order; junction bases with no gene match: 12. Germline CDR1 MNHNY, CDR2 SVGAGI (reference sequence). The CDR3: CASSRTAGTSGGGSTDTQYF. In DNA, the CDR3 is TGTGCCAGCAGCCGGACAGCCGGGACTAGCGGGGGGGGGAGCACAGATACGCAGTATTTT.

The V and J genes are TRBV9 and TRBJ2-7; TRBD1 might be the D (6 bases). The CDR3 is 14 amino acids. CDR1 is SGDLS and CDR2 is YYNGEE in the germline V gene. V was trimmed by 3 bases and J by 6 bases, leaving 16 bases between them. DNA of the CDR3: TGTGCCAGCAGCGCAAACAACAGGGATTCCGAGCAGTACTTC. Its protein product is CASSANNRDSEQYF.

The chain links TRBV2 to TRBJ2-5, with a tentative D call TRBD2 (7 bases). CDR1 SNHLY and CDR2 FYNNEI come from the germline V gene. V shed 5 bases and J shed 1 base, with 14 bases lying between them. This CDR3 is 15 amino acids long. CDR3 protein: CASSPEGGGQETQYF. The CDR3 coding sequence is TGTGCCAGCAGTCCGGAAGGGGGGGGCCAAGAGACCCAGTACTTC.

The V call is TRBV11-2, the J call TRBJ1-2, with 8 bases aligning to TRBD1. This CDR3 region has 18 residues. Germline V gene lookup returns CDR1 SGHAT and CDR2 FQNNGV. V was clipped by 0 bases and J by 1 base; unmatched bases: 10. The CDR3 DNA reads TGTGCCAGCAGCTTAGATGGGGACAGGCCGTCATTTAACTATGGCTACACCTTC. This sequence encodes CASSLDGDRPSFNYGYTF. The full variable domain, completed using reference TRBV11-2 and TRBJ1-2, is EAGVAQSPRYKIIEKRQSVAFWCNPISGHATLYWYQQILGQGPKLLIQFQNNGVVDDSQLPKDRFSAERLKGVDSTLKIQPAKLEDSAVYLCASSLDGDRPSFNYGYTFGSGTRLTVV.

This clone appeared a single time. The rearrangement uses TRBV30 and TRBJ2-5; 7 bases match TRBD1. This CDR3 has 17 amino acids. The V and J ends lost 0 bases and 1 base, in that order; junction bases with no gene match: 11. CDR1 is GTSNPN and CDR2 is SVGIG in the germline V gene (reference sequence). In nucleotides, the CDR3 is TGTGCCTGGAGTGTATTTCTCGGGACAGCCACCCAAGAGACCCAGTACTTC. This translates into CAWSVFLGTATQETQYF.

This chain connects TRBV19 to TRBJ1-1; 7 bases fit TRBD1. The CDR3 contains 15 residues. The V gene's germline CDR1 is LNHDA and CDR2 SQIVND (reference sequence). Germline trimming cut 5 bases from V and 1 base from J; bases unmatched to any gene: 7. The CDR3 DNA reads as TGTGCCAGTAGTGGGTACAGGGGCGGGAACACTGAAGCTTTCTTT. Amino acids: CASSGYRGGNTEAFF.

This clone has more than one count but fewer than ten. J is TRBJ1-1 and V is TRBV6-5; a weak D match, TRBD1 (6 bases). This CDR3 contains 15 residues. From germline, CDR1 is MNHEY and CDR2 SVGAGI. Trimming stripped 0 bases from V and 1 base from J, with 9 bases between. The DNA for the CDR3 is TGTGCCAGCAGTTACTCGACGACAGGGAACACTGAAGCTTTCTTT. Protein sequence: CASSYSTTGNTEAFF.

The rearrangement links TRBV15 to TRBJ2-3; TRBD2 matches at 8 bases. The germline CDR1 and CDR2 sequences are LNHNV and YYDKDF (reference sequence). The CDR3 runs 15 residues. With 8 bases clipped from V and 0 bases from J, the junction kept 7 bases outside the gene matches. The CDR3: CATLLVAGSTDTQYF. In nucleotides, the CDR3 is TGTGCCACCTTGTTGGTAGCGGGGAGCACAGATACGCAGTATTTT.

J is TRBJ2-7 and V is TRBV5-1; D possibly corresponds to TRBD1 (6 bases). Germline V gene sequence: CDR1 SGHRS, CDR2 YFSETQ. V was cut by 7 bases and J by 2 bases, with 13 bases left in between. The CDR3 sequence is 13 residues long. The CDR3 nucleotides are TGCGCCAGCGCCCTACAGGGTACCTACGAGCAGTACTTC. Translation: CASALQGTYEQYF.

The chain recombines TRBV19 with TRBJ1-4; D is perhaps TRBD1 (6 bases). Germline V CDR1 and CDR2: LNHDA, SQIVND (reference sequence). The length of the CDR3 is 11 residues. V was trimmed by 3 bases and J by 13 bases, leaving 9 bases between them. CDR3 region: CASSMRGGLFF. CDR3 sequence (DNA): TGTGCCAGTAGTATGAGGGGGGGACTGTTTTTT.

The chain uses TRBV19 and TRBJ2-5; 7 bases agree with TRBD1. The length of the CDR3 is 18 residues. Looked up from germline, CDR1 is LNHDA and CDR2 is SQIVND (reference sequence). The V segment lost 0 bases and the J segment 4 bases; nucleotides outside the gene matches: 14. The chain's CDR3 is CASSIDGYGRGRGETQYF. The DNA for the CDR3 is TGTGCCAGTAGTATAGATGGGTACGGAAGGGGGCGAGGAGAGACCCAGTACTTC.

This clone was observed a handful of times. The chain employs TRBV10-2 and TRBJ1-5; 7 nucleotides line up with TRBD1. The CDR3 has 14 residues. After removal of 7 bases from V and 6 bases from J, the junction contained 9 bases not matched to a gene. Germline V CDR1 and CDR2: WSHSY, SAAADI. In DNA, the CDR3 is TGCGCCAGCAAAATAGACAGGGTCGGTCAGCCCCAGCATTTT. As protein: CASKIDRVGQPQHF.